This T cell receptor beta chain is drawn from a study of T cell responses to AZD1222 COVID-19 vaccine. Clones were read by immunoSEQ multiplex PCR, and TCRdb kept only the in-frame ones, dropping some. The table lists 130,000 or so clones, around 90% of them singletons. The sample was peripheral blood, taken 28 days after the second dose of the MenACWY control vaccine. This TCR was sampled from an adult who received the MenACWY meningococcal vaccine as a control.

The CDR3 DNA follows: TGTGCCAGCACCCCACCGGACGGAAGCTCTGGAAACACCATATATTTT. This sequence encodes CASTPPDGSSGNTIYF. The J gene is TRBJ1-3, the V gene TRBV28; D is unclear. Germline V gives CDR1 MDHEN, CDR2 SYDVKM. V was clipped by 7 bases and J by 0 bases, with 16 bases between them. This CDR3 contains 16 residues.